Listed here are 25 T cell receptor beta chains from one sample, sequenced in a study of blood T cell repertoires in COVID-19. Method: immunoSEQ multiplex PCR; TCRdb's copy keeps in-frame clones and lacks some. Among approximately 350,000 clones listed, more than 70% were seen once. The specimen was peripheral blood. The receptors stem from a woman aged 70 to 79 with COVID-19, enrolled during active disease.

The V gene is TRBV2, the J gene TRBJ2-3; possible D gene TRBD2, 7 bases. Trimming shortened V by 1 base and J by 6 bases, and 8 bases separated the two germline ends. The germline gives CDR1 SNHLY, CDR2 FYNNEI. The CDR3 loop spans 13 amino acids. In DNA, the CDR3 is TGTGCCAGCAGTGAAGGCGGGGGCGATACGCAGTATTTT. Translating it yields CASSEGGGDTQYF. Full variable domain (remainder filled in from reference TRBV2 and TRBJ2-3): EPEVTQTPSHQVTQMGQEVILRCVPISNHLYFYWYRQILGQKVEFLVSFYNNEISEKSEIFDDQFSVERPDGSNFTLKIRSTKLEDSAMYFCASSEGGGDTQYFGPGTRLTVL.

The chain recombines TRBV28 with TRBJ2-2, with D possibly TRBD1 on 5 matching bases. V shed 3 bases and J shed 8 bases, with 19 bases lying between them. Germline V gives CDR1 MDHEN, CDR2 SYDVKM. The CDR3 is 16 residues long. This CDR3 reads CASSFLGAGYAGELFF. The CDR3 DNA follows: TGTGCCAGCAGTTTCTTAGGGGCCGGGTACGCGGGGGAGCTGTTTTTT.

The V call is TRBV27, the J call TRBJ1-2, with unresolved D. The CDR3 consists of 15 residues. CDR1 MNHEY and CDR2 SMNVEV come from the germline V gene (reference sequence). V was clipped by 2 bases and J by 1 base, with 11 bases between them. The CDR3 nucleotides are TGTGCCAGCAGTTTAAGGGCCGGGGATAACTATGGCTACACCTTC. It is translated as CASSLRAGDNYGYTF.

The CDR3 loop reads CASSLGQGNYEQYF. In nucleotides, the CDR3 is TGTGCCAGCAGCCTGGGACAGGGGAACTACGAGCAGTACTTC. The chain uses TRBV5-6 and TRBJ2-7, with TRBD1 identical over 10 bases. Germline loops: CDR1 SGHDT, CDR2 YYEEEE. Unmatched junction bases numbered 4, after V lost 4 bases and J lost 3 bases. The CDR3 sequence is 14 residues long.

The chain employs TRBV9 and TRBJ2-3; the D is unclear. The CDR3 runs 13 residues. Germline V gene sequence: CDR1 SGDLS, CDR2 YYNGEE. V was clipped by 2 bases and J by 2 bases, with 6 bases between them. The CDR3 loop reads CASSVLPTDTQYF. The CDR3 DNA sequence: TGTGCCAGCAGCGTGCTACCCACAGATACGCAGTATTTT.

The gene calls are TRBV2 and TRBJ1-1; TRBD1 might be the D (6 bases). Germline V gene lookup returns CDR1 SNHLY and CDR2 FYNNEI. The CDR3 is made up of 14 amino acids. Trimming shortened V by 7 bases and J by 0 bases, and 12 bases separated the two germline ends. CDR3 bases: TGTGCCAGCATTACGGACAGCCTGAACACTGAAGCTTTCTTT. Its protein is CASITDSLNTEAFF.

In DNA, the CDR3 is TGCGCCAGCAGCTTTGGACAGCCCACCGGGGAGCTGTTTTTT. Its translation: CASSFGQPTGELFF. V is TRBV5-1 and J is TRBJ2-2; possibly TRBD1 for D (6 bases). This CDR3 spans 14 amino acids. Germline CDR1 SGHRS, CDR2 YFSETQ. The V and J ends lost 2 bases and 4 bases respectively, with 9 bases between them.

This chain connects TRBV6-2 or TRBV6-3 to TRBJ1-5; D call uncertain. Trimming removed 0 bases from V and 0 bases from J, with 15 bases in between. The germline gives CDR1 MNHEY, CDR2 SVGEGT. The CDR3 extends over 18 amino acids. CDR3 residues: CASSYSNGPGNSNQPQHF. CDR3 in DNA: TGTGCCAGCAGTTACTCGAACGGACCGGGAAATAGCAATCAGCCCCAGCATTTT.

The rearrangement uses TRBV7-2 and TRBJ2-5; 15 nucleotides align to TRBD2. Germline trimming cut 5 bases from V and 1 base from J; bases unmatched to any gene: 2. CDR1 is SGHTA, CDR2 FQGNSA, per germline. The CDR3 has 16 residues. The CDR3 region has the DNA TGTGCCAGCAGCCAGGGACTAGCGGGGGGCCAAGAGACCCAGTACTTC. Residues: CASSQGLAGGQETQYF.

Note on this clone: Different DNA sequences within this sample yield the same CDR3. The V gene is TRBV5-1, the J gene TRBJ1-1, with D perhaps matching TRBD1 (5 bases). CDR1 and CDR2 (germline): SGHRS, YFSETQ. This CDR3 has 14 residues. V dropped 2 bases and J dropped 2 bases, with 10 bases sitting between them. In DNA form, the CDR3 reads TGCGCCAGCAGCTTTTCGCAGGGTAACACTGAAGCTTTCTTT. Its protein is CASSFSQGNTEAFF.

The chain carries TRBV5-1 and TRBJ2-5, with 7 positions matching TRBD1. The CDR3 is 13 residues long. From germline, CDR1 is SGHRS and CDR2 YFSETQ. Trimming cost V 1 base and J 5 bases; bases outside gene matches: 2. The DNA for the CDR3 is TGCGCCAGCAGCTTGACAGGGGCGGAGACCCAGTACTTC. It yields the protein CASSLTGAETQYF.

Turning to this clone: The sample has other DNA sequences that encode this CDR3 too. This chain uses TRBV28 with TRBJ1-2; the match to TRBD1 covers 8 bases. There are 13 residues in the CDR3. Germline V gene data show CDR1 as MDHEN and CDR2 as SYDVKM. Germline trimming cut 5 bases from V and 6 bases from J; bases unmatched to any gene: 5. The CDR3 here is CASSLTGGNGYTF. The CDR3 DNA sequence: TGTGCCAGCAGTCTCACAGGGGGGAATGGCTACACCTTC.

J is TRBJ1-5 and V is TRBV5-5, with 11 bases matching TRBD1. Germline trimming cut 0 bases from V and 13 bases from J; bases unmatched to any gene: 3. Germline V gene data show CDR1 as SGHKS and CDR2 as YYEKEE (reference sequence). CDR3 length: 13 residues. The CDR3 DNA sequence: TGTGCCAGCAGCTTGGTGGGACAGGGGGGTCAGCATTTT. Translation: CASSLVGQGGQHF.

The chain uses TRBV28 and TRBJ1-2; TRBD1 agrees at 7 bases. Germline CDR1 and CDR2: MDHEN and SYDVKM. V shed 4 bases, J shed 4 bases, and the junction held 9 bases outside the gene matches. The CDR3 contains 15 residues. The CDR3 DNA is TGTGCCAGCAGTTACTCTCCGGGACAGCTCTATGGCTACACCTTC. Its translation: CASSYSPGQLYGYTF.

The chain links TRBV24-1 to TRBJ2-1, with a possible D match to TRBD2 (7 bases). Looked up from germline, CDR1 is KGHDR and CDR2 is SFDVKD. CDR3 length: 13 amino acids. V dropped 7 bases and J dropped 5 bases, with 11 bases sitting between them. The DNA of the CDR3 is TGTGCCACCAGGGCGGGGGCGGACAATGAGCAGTTCTTC. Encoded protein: CATRAGADNEQFF.

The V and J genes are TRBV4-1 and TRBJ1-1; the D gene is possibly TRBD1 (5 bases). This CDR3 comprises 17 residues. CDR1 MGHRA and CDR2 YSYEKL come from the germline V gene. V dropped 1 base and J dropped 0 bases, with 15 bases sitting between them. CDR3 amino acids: CASSQGSGLNMNTEAFF. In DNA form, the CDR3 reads TGCGCCAGCAGCCAAGGGTCGGGACTGAACATGAACACTGAAGCTTTCTTT.

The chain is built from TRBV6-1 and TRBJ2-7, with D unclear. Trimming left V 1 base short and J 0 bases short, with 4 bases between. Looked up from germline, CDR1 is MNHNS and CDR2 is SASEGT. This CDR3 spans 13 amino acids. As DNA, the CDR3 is TGTGCCAGCAGTGAAGGTTACTCCTACGAGCAGTACTTC. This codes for CASSEGYSYEQYF.

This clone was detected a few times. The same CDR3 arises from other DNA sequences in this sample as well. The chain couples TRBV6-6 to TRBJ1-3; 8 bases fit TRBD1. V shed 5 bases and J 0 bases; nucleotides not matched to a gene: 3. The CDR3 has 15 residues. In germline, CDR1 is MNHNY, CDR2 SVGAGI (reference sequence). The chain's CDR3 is CASSRQGSSGNTIYF. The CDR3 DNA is TGTGCCAGCAGTAGACAGGGGAGCTCTGGAAACACCATATATTTT.

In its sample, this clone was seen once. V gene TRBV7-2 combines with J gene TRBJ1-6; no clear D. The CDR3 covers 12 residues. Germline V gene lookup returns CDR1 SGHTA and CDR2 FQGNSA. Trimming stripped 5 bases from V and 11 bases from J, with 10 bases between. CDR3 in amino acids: CASSNHGTPLHF. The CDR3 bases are TGTGCCAGCAGCAATCACGGGACACCCCTCCACTTT.

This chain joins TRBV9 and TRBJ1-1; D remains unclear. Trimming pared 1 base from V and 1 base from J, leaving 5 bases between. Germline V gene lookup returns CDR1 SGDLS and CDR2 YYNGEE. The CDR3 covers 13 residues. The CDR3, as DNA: TGTGCCAGCAGCGTATGGCAGAACACTGAAGCTTTCTTT. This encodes CASSVWQNTEAFF.

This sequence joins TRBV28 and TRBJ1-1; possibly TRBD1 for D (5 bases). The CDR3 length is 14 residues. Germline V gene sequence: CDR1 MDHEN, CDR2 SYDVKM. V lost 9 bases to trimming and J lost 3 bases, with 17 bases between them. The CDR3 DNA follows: TGTGCCAGTTCTCGGGGGAGGGTTTACACTGAAGCTTTCTTT. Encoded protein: CASSRGRVYTEAFF.

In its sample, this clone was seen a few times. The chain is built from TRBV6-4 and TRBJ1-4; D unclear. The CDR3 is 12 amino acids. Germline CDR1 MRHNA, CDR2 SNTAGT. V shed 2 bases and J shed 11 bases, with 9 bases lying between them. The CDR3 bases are TGTGCCAGCAGTGACAGCGTCGGGAAACTGTTTTTT. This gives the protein CASSDSVGKLFF.

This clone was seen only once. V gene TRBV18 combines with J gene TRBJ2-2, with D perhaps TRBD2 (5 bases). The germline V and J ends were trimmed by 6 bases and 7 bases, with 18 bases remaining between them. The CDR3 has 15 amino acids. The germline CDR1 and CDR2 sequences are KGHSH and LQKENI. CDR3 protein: CASSPGLTDGGELFF. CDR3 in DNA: TGTGCCAGCTCTCCTGGACTTACCGACGGCGGGGAGCTGTTTTTT.

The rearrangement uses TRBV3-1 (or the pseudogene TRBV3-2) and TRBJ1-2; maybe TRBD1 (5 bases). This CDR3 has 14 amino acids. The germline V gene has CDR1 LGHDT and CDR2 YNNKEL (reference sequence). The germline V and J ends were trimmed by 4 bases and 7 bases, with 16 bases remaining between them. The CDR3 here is CASSPEAGGGGYTF. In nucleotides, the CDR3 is TGTGCCAGCAGCCCCGAGGCGGGGGGAGGTGGCTACACCTTC.

The DNA of the CDR3 is TGTGCCAGCAGCTTGTTACATTACTACACCTTC. This encodes CASSLLHYYTF. The chain joins TRBV5-4 to TRBJ1-2; D is unresolved. Germline loops: CDR1 SGHNT, CDR2 YYREEE (reference sequence). V lost 1 base, J lost 10 bases, and 8 bases lay in between. This CDR3 has 11 amino acids.